Reported below is one T cell receptor beta chain. Assay: immunoSEQ multiplex PCR; the TCRdb copy retains only in-frame clones and omits some. The sample lists tens of thousands of clones; 92% were seen once. These data come from a study of T cell changes during pregnancy in multiple sclerosis. V lost 1 base and J 1 base, leaving 14 bases between the germline ends. This CDR3 contains 16 residues. Germline loops: CDR1 KGHSH, CDR2 LQKENI. The sequence was collected from a female donor with multiple sclerosis, enrolled in a pregnancy study. Sample: peripheral blood, taken before pregnancy. This chain uses TRBV18 with TRBJ2-7; D gene unclear. The CDR3 is CASSPRGGIGSYEQYF. CDR3 nucleotide sequence: TGTGCCAGCTCACCACGAGGTGGCATTGGTTCCTACGAGCAGTACTTC.